Detailed here is one TCR beta chain. The PCR employed 60 Vbeta primers together with 13 Jbeta primers. Libraries were prepared by immunoSEQ multiplex PCR; TCRdb keeps only in-frame clonotypes and omits some of them. The sample includes roughly 58,000 clones, about four fifths of them seen just once. Each donor was nominally healthy when sampled (though unrecorded immune exposures were likely). The data derive from a study of cytomegalovirus exposure and HLA in healthy donors. The TCR originated in a woman in her forties in good health and CMV-seronegative. The source material was PBMCs.

The CDR3 DNA sequence: TGTGCCAGCAGCTCGCTACCTACTAGCGGATTTACTAATGAGCAGTTCTTC. It yields the protein CASSSLPTSGFTNEQFF. The gene calls are TRBV7-8 and TRBJ2-1; 8 nucleotides agree with TRBD2. This CDR3 is built from 17 residues. The ends lost 4 bases at V and 7 bases at J; junction bases unmatched: 15. Germline lookup yields CDR1 SGHVS and CDR2 FQNEAQ.